These T cell receptor beta chains were read from a single sample in a study of control samples from healthy donors and cancer patients. Produced via immunoSEQ multiplex PCR; TCRdb's table is partial and in-frame only. The sample records 120,000 or so clones, 80% to 95% being singletons. The sequenced sample was PBMCs. These receptors originate from a man aged 80 or over with head and neck cancer. Each CDR3 is given with its conserved first and last residue. The order of the fields is CDR3 protein, CDR3 DNA, V gene, clone size, D gene, J gene. The D gene is left open where the match is weak. Where a row states a size, it is once, few, many or the class of an expanded clone; other rows omit it.

CASSFLAGSYNEQFF TGTGCCAGCAGCTTTCTAGCCGGCTCCTACAATGAGCAGTTCTTC TRBV7-9 . . TRBJ2-1
CASSYTPTPQSYEQYF TGTGCCAGCAGTTACACCCCGACACCCCAATCCTACGAGCAGTACTTC TRBV6-5 . . TRBJ2-7
CASSYGPTGFNYGYTF TGTGCCAGCAGTTACGGACCGACAGGGTTTAACTATGGCTACACCTTC TRBV6-5 . TRBD1 TRBJ1-2
CASSRDRTGGADGYTF TGCGCCAGCAGCCGAGACCGTACAGGGGGCGCTGATGGCTACACCTTC TRBV5-1 . TRBD1 TRBJ1-2
CASSSDRGGDIQYF TGCGCCAGCAGCTCGGACAGGGGAGGAGACATTCAGTACTTC TRBV5-1 . TRBD1 TRBJ2-4
CASSVEGLAGGIQNEQFF TGTGCCAGCAGCGTAGAGGGACTAGCGGGAGGAATTCAGAATGAGCAGTTCTTC TRBV9 . TRBD2 TRBJ2-1
CASRALPGVFREKLFF TGTGCCAGCAGAGCCCTACCCGGAGTTTTTCGGGAAAAACTGTTTTTT TRBV2 . . TRBJ1-4
CSVTGTGTNEQFF TGCAGCGTCACCGGGACAGGGACGAATGAGCAGTTCTTC TRBV29-1 . TRBD1 TRBJ2-1
CASSYGSEQYF TGTGCCAGCAGTTACGGTTCCGAGCAGTACTTC TRBV6-2/TRBV6-3 . . TRBJ2-7
CASSFIPGGRNEQFF TGTGCCAGCAGCTTCATCCCCGGGGGCCGCAATGAGCAGTTCTTC TRBV7-8 once . TRBJ2-1
CASSLAPASTDTQYF TGCGCCAGCAGCTTGGCGCCGGCGAGCACAGATACGCAGTATTTT TRBV5-1 . . TRBJ2-3
CASSRERETQYF TGCGCCAGCAGCCGGGAGAGGGAGACCCAGTACTTC TRBV5-1 . . TRBJ2-5
CASSHRKWGGGATGELFF TGCGCCAGCAGTCACAGAAAGTGGGGCGGGGGTGCGACCGGGGAGCTGTTTTTT TRBV23-1 . TRBD2 TRBJ2-2
CASIDLGYSEAFF TGCGCCAGCATCGACCTTGGCTACAGTGAAGCTTTCTTT TRBV5-1 . . TRBJ1-1
CASSYGLGSPYSGNTIYF TGTGCCAGCAGCTACGGACTGGGAAGTCCCTACTCTGGAAACACCATATATTTT TRBV9 . . TRBJ1-3
CASSLGRTAGDIQYF TGTGCCAGCAGCTTAGGGCGGACGGCCGGAGACATTCAGTACTTC TRBV11-3 . . TRBJ2-4
CATSPDRGRNTEAFF TGTGCCACCAGCCCCGACAGGGGAAGGAACACTGAAGCTTTCTTT TRBV15 once TRBD1 TRBJ1-1
CASSKRNTIYF TGTGCCAGCAGCAAAAGAAACACCATATATTTT TRBV6-5 . . TRBJ1-3
CASSYHVGSYNEQFF TGTGCCAGCAGCTACCATGTGGGGTCCTACAATGAGCAGTTCTTC TRBV7-6 . . TRBJ2-1
CATWGEAFF TGTGCCACCTGGGGTGAAGCTTTCTTT TRBV2 . . TRBJ1-1
CASSPRVVAGNYGYTF TGCGCCAGCAGCCCCCGGGTTGTAGCAGGGAACTATGGCTACACCTTC TRBV4-1 few . TRBJ1-2
CASSEDRGNQPQHF TGTGCCAGCAGCGAGGACAGGGGAAATCAGCCCCAGCATTTT TRBV7-8 . TRBD1 TRBJ1-5
CASSLGQGDEKLFF TGCGCCAGCAGCTTGGGGCAGGGAGATGAAAAACTGTTTTTT TRBV5-1 . . TRBJ1-4
CASSESIRQGMSTDTQYF TGCGCCAGCAGTGAGTCGATTAGACAGGGAATGAGCACAGATACGCAGTATTTT TRBV10-2 . TRBD1 TRBJ2-3
CASSLTSGSYNEQFF TGTGCCAGCAGTCTAACTAGCGGCTCCTACAATGAGCAGTTCTTC TRBV5-4 few TRBD2 TRBJ2-1
CASSDRGGAGPGELFF TGTGCCAGCAGTGATCGGGGGGGCGCGGGGCCCGGGGAGCTGTTTTTT TRBV7-2 . TRBD2 TRBJ2-2
CASSRLAGGRSEQFF TGTGCCAGCAGCCGACTAGCGGGGGGGCGTAGTGAGCAGTTCTTC TRBV7-9 . TRBD2 TRBJ2-1
CASSLSSGSSFVYEQYF TGTGCCAGCAGCTTGTCCTCAGGGTCGAGCTTTGTCTACGAGCAGTACTTC TRBV7-8 . . TRBJ2-7
CSSGTGTEAFF TGCAGTTCCGGGACGGGGACTGAAGCTTTCTTT TRBV20-1 . . TRBJ1-1
CAISGTRDSYNEQFF TGTGCCATCAGTGGGACCAGGGACAGCTACAATGAGCAGTTCTTC TRBV10-3 . TRBD1 TRBJ2-1
CSAITSHEQFF TGCAGTGCCATAACTAGTCATGAGCAGTTCTTC TRBV20-1 once . TRBJ2-1
CASSLEGQGVNTQYF TGCGCCAGCAGCTTGGAAGGACAGGGGGTAAATACGCAGTATTTT TRBV5-1 . TRBD1 TRBJ2-3
CASSLAGTGYGYTF TGTGCCAGCAGCTTGGCAGGGACAGGGTATGGCTACACCTTC TRBV5-6 . TRBD1 TRBJ1-2
CASSFMNQPQHF TGTGCCAGCAGCTTTATGAATCAGCCCCAGCATTTT TRBV7-2 . . TRBJ1-5
CASRGAGLNSYEQYF TGTGCCAGCAGGGGAGCGGGATTAAACTCCTACGAGCAGTACTTC TRBV2 . TRBD2 TRBJ2-7
CASSPDREGGYTF TGTGCCAGCTCACCCGACAGGGAGGGTGGCTACACCTTC TRBV18 . TRBD1 TRBJ1-2
CASSTEHSRGPQHF TGTGCCAGTAGTACCGAACACAGCCGTGGGCCCCAGCATTTT TRBV19 . . TRBJ1-5
CASSLVGGRTEAFF TGTGCCAGCAGCTTAGTCGGGGGCCGCACTGAAGCTTTCTTT TRBV11-2 . . TRBJ1-1
CASSFPLADNEQFF TGTGCCAGCAGCTTCCCGCTAGCGGACAATGAGCAGTTCTTC TRBV7-9 . TRBD2 TRBJ2-1
CASSSFPLGGNYEQYF TGCGCCAGCAGCTCATTCCCTCTCGGAGGAAACTACGAGCAGTACTTC TRBV4-3 . . TRBJ2-7
CASSLVDRGWKDTQYF TGTGCCAGCAGCTTGGTAGACAGGGGGTGGAAAGATACGCAGTATTTT TRBV5-8 . TRBD1 TRBJ2-3
CASSLPPKGEQYF TGTGCCAGCAGTCTGCCCCCGAAGGGCGAGCAGTACTTC TRBV6-6 . . TRBJ2-7
CASSQDQVRGLKAFF TGCGCCAGCAGCCAAGATCAAGTCAGGGGGCTAAAAGCTTTCTTT TRBV4-1 . TRBD1 TRBJ1-1
CASSSQGVGSYNSPLHF TGTGCCAGCAGTTCACAGGGAGTCGGCTCCTATAATTCACCCCTCCACTTT TRBV11-3 . . TRBJ1-6
CASSITGTAGEKLFF TGTGCCAGCAGCATAACCGGGACAGCGGGTGAAAAACTGTTTTTT TRBV9 . TRBD1 TRBJ1-4
CASSGGLAVNTGELFF TGTGCCAGCAGCGGGGGACTAGCGGTTAACACCGGGGAGCTGTTTTTT TRBV5-4 . TRBD2 TRBJ2-2
CASSATGTGADGNQPQHF TGCGCCAGCAGCGCCACCGGGACAGGGGCAGATGGCAATCAGCCCCAGCATTTT TRBV5-1 . TRBD1 TRBJ1-5
CASQLGQYNEQFF TGTGCCAGCCAATTGGGACAATACAATGAGCAGTTCTTC TRBV12-3/TRBV12-4 . . TRBJ2-1
CASSLDTVNTEAFF TGTGCCAGCAGCTTAGATACGGTGAACACTGAAGCTTTCTTT TRBV7-9 . . TRBJ1-1
CASSDSGGGSREQFF TGTGCCAGCAGTGACTCAGGCGGGGGGTCTCGGGAGCAGTTCTTC TRBV6-4 . TRBD2 TRBJ2-1
CASRGGKSHQPQHF TGCGCCAGCAGGGGGGGGAAAAGTCATCAGCCCCAGCATTTT TRBV10-1 once . TRBJ1-5
CASSQGQIGNTIYF TGTGCCAGCAGCCAAGGACAGATCGGAAACACCATATATTTT TRBV3-1/TRBV3-2 few . TRBJ1-3
CASSLRQGADTIYF TGTGCCAGCAGCTTAAGACAGGGGGCTGACACCATATATTTT TRBV7-9 . TRBD1 TRBJ1-3